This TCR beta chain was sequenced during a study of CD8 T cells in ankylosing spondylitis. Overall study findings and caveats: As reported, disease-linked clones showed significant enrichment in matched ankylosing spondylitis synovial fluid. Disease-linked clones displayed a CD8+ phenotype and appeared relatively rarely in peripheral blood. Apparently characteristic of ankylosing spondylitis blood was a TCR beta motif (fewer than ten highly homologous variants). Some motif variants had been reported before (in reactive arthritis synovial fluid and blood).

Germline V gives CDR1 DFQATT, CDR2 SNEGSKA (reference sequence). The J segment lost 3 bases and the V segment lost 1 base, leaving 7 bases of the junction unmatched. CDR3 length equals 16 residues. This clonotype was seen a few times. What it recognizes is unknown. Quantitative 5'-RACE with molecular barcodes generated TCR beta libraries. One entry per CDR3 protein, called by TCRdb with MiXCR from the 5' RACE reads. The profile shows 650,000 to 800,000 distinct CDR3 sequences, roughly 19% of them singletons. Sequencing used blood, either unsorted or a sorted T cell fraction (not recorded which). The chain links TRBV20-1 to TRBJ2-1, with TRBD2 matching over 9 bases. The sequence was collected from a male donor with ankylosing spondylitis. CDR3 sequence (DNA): TGCAGTGCTAGAGTTGCGAGCGGGGGGAACTACAATGAGCAGTTCTTC. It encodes CSARVASGGNYNEQFF.